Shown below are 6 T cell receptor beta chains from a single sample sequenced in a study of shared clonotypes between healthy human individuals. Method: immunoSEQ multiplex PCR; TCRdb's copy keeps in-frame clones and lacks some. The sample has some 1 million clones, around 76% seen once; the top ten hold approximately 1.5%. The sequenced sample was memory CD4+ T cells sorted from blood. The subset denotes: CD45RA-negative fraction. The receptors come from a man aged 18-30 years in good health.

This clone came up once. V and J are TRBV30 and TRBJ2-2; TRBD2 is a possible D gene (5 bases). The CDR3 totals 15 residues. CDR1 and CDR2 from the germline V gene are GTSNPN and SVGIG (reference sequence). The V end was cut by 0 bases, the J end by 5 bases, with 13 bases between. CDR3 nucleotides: TGTGCCTGGAGTGTACCCCTACTAGTTACCGGGGAGCTGTTTTTT. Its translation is CAWSVPLLVTGELFF.

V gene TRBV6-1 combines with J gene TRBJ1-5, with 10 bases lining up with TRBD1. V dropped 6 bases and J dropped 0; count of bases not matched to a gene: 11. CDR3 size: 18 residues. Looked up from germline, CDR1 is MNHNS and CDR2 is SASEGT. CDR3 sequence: CASREPGQGSYSNQPQHF. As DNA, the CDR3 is TGTGCCAGCAGGGAACCGGGACAGGGGTCTTATAGCAATCAGCCCCAGCATTTT.

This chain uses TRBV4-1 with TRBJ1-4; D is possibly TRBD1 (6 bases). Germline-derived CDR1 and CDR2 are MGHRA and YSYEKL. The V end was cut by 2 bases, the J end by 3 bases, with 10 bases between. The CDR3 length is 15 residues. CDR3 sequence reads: CASSQTGWANEKLFF. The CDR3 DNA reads TGCGCCAGCAGCCAAACAGGGTGGGCTAATGAAAAACTGTTTTTT.

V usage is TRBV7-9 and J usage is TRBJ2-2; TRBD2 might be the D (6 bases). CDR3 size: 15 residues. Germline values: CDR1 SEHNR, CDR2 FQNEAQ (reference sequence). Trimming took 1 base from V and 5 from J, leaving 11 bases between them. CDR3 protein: CASSLVAGTTGELFF. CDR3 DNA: TGTGCCAGCAGCTTAGTGGCAGGGACTACCGGGGAGCTGTTTTTT.

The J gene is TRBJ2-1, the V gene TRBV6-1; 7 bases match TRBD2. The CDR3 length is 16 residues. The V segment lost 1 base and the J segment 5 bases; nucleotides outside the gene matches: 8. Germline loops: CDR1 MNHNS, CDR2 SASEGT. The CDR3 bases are TGTGCCAGCAGTGAAGACGCGGGAGCGAAAAACAATGAGCAGTTCTTC. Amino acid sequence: CASSEDAGAKNNEQFF.

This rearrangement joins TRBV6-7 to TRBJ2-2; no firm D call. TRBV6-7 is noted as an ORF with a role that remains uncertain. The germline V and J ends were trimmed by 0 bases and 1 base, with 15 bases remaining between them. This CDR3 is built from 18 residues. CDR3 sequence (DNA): TGTGCCAGCAGTTACTCCTTCGAACGGGTGCAGAACACCGGGGAGCTGTTTTTT. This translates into CASSYSFERVQNTGELFF.